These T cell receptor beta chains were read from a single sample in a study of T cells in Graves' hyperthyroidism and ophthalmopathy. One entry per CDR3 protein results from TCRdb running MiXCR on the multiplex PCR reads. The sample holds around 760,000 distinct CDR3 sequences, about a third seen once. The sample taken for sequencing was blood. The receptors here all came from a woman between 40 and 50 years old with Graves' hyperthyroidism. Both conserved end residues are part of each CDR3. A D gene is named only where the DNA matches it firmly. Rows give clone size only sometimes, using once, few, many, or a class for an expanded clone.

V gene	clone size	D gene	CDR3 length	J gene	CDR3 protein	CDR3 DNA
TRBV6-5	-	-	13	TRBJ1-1	CASSYNPNTEAFF	TGTGCCAGCAGTTACAACCCTAACACTGAAGCTTTCTTT
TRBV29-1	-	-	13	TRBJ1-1	CSAVRGLSTEAFF	TGCAGCGCCGTAAGGGGATTAAGCACTGAAGCTTTCTTT
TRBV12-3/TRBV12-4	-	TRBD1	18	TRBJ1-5	CASSSAGQGILDNQPQHF	TGTGCCAGCAGTTCCGCGGGACAGGGAATTCTCGACAATCAGCCCCAGCATTTT
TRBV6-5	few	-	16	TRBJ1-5	CASSRRWGAGSQPQHF	TGTGCCAGCAGTCGCCGTTGGGGGGCGGGTAGTCAGCCCCAGCATTTT
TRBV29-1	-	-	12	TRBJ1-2	CSVARDSPGYTF	TGCAGCGTTGCCCGGGACTCCCCGGGCTACACCTTC
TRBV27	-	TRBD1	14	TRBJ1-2	CASRDGQGVHGYTF	TGTGCCAGCAGAGATGGACAGGGGGTGCATGGCTACACCTTC
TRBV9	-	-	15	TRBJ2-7	CASSVGGLSFDEQYF	TGTGCCAGCAGCGTAGGAGGCCTCAGCTTTGACGAGCAGTACTTC
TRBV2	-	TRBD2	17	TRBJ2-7	CASSRNLAGPLQYEQYF	TGTGCCAGCTCACGGAACTTAGCGGGGCCGTTACAGTACGAGCAGTACTTC
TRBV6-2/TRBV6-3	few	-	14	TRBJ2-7	CATRLAGSPNEQYF	TGTGCCACAAGACTGGCAGGGAGTCCTAACGAGCAGTACTTC
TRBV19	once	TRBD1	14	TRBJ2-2	CASGLLGQTGELFF	TGTGCCAGCGGGCTCCTGGGACAGACCGGGGAGCTGTTTTTT
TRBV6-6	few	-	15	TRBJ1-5	CASSLTGFSNQPQHF	TGTGCCAGCAGTTTAACCGGGTTTAGCAATCAGCCCCAGCATTTT
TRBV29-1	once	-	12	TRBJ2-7	CTSTAGSGEQYF	TGCACCTCGACCGCCGGGTCGGGCGAGCAGTACTTC
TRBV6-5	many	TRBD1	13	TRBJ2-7	CASSHPTGVEQYF	TGTGCCAGCAGCCACCCCACAGGGGTTGAGCAGTACTTC
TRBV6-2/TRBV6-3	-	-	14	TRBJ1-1	CASSYSSGGAEAFF	TGTGCCAGCAGTTACTCAAGTGGCGGCGCTGAAGCTTTCTTT
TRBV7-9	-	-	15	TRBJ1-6	CASSSTTRSNSPLHF	TGTGCCAGCAGCTCGACGACCAGGTCTAATTCACCCCTCCACTTT
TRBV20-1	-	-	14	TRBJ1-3	CSASLGEGGNTIYF	TGCAGTGCTAGTCTCGGGGAAGGTGGAAACACCATATATTTT
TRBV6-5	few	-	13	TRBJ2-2	CASRRTGTGELFF	TGTGCCAGCAGAAGAACGGGTACCGGGGAGCTGTTTTTT
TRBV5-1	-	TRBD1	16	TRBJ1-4	CASSLTGRATNEKLFF	TGCGCCAGCAGCCTGACAGGGAGGGCAACTAATGAAAAACTGTTTTTT
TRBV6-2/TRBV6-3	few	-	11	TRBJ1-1	CASSYGTQAFF	TGTGCCAGCAGTTACGGGACCCAAGCTTTCTTT
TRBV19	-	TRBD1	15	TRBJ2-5	CASRTTGGMWETQYF	TGTGCCAGTAGGACCACAGGGGGAATGTGGGAGACCCAGTACTTC
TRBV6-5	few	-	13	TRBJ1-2	CASNSQDNYGYTF	TGTGCCAGCAACTCCCAGGATAACTATGGCTACACCTTC
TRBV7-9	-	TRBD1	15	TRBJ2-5	CASSLGQGIGGTQYF	TGTGCCAGCAGCTTGGGACAGGGGATCGGGGGGACCCAGTACTTC
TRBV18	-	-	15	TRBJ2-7	CASSPGGDNNYEQYF	TGTGCCAGCTCACCTGGAGGGGACAATAACTACGAGCAGTACTTC
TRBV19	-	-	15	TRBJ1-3	CASGPAGYTGNTIYF	TGTGCCAGTGGGCCGGCGGGATACACTGGAAACACCATATATTTT
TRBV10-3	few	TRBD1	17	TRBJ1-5	CAISGGSGQGGNQPQHF	TGTGCCATCAGTGGGGGGTCGGGACAGGGGGGCAATCAGCCCCAGCATTTT
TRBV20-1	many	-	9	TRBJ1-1	CSASQVAFF	TGCAGTGCTAGTCAGGTAGCTTTCTTT
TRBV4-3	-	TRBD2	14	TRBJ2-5	CASSPTAGKETQYF	TGCGCCAGCAGCCCGACAGCGGGAAAAGAGACCCAGTACTTC
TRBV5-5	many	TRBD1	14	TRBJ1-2	CASSPGQGSHGYTF	TGTGCCAGCAGCCCCGGACAGGGAAGTCATGGCTACACCTTC
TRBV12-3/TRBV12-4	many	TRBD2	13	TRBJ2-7	CASSLSGSYEQYF	TGTGCCAGCAGTCTTAGCGGGAGCTACGAGCAGTACTTC